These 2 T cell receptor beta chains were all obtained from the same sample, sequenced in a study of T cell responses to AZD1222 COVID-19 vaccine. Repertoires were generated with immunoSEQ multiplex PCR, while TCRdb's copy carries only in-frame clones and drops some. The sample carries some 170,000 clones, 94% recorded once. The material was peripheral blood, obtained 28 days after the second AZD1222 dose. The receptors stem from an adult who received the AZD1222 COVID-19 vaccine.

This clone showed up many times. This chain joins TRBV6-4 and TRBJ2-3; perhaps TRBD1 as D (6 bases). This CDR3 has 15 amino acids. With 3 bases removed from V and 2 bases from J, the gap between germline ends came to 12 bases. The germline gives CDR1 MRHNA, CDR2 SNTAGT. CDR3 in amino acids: CASSEGQTPTDTQYF. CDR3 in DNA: TGTGCCAGCAGTGAAGGACAGACCCCCACAGATACGCAGTATTTT.

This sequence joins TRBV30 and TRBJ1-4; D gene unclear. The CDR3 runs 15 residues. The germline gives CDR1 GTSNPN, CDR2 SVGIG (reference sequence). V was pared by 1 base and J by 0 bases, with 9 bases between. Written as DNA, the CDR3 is TGTGCCTGGAGTGGCCTCCCTGCAACTAATGAAAAACTGTTTTTT. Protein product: CAWSGLPATNEKLFF. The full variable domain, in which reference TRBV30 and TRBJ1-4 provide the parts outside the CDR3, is SQTIHQWPATLVQPVGSPLSLECTVEGTSNPNLYWYRQAAGRGLQLLFYSVGIGQISSEVPQNLSASRPQDRQFILSSKKLLLSDSGFYLCAWSGLPATNEKLFFGSGTQLSVL.